The subject of this entry is one T cell receptor beta chain. CDR1 is MGHRA, CDR2 YSYEKL, per germline. Losses at the gene ends were 0 bases for V and 8 bases for J; bases not matched to a gene: 4. The CDR3 is 16 residues long. Assay: immunoSEQ multiplex PCR; the TCRdb copy retains only in-frame clones and omits some. The sample holds about 110,000 clones, around nine tenths seen once. These data come from a study of blood T cell repertoires in COVID-19. As for the study in general: The United States, Italy and Spain supplied acute and convalescent COVID-19 samples. T cells, B-cell-depleted T cells, or PBMCs supplied cDNA or gDNA.

The sequence was obtained from a woman in her seventies who had recovered from COVID-19. The chain uses TRBV4-1 and TRBJ1-4; 12 nucleotides line up with TRBD1. Sequencing was carried out using peripheral blood. The CDR3 loop reads CASSQEWDRGREKLFF. As DNA, the CDR3 is TGCGCCAGCAGCCAAGAGTGGGACAGGGGGCGCGAAAAACTGTTTTTT.